The clone carrying this TCR beta chain is categorized as large. As yet, its antigen is unknown. This CDR3 contains 15 residues. Germline CDR1 is MDHEN and CDR2 is SYDVKM. Trimming shortened V by 10 bases and J by 3 bases, and 21 bases separated the two germline ends. Time point given: sample taken at primary tumor resection. The donor population consisted of over 55 patients with untreated, early-stage non-small cell lung cancer. No cells were sorted before sequencing. The whole RNA sequenced was extracted from tumor, nontumor lung or frozen PBMC. The data belong to a study of spatial heterogeneity in lung cancer. MiXCR, run by TCRdb on the 5' RACE reads, gives a single entry per CDR3 protein. Among approximately 2,500 distinct CDR3 sequences listed, about 5.6% were seen once. General study findings and limits: Quantities of ubiquitous and regional expanded TCRs paralleled ubiquitous and regional nonsynonymous mutations, respectively. One measure, the expanded intratumoral alpha and beta TCR count, tracked tumor mutation counts.

The sequenced sample was lung tumor tissue, obtained at surgery. This sequence joins TRBV28 and TRBJ1-2; a weak D match, TRBD1 (6 bases). The sequence derives from a male donor with early-stage non-small cell lung cancer. CDR3 loop: CATRPQGSEHYGYTF. The CDR3 bases are TGTGCCACCCGGCCCCAGGGGTCGGAACACTATGGCTACACCTTC.